The TCR beta chain under discussion was sequenced for a study of shared clonotypes between healthy human individuals. The authors split each subset's genomic DNA evenly across several immunoSEQ plates. Profiled with immunoSEQ multiplex PCR; TCRdb holds only in-frame clones, not every one. This table holds roughly 2,000,000 clones, around 93% found once. Trimming shortened V by 0 bases and J by 0 bases, and 12 bases separated the two germline ends. The CDR3 is made up of 16 amino acids. Germline V gene lookup returns CDR1 MNHEY and CDR2 SMNVEV (reference sequence). About this clone itself: Different DNA sequences within this sample yield the same CDR3.

CD45RO-negative, CCR7-positively selected cells formed the naive CD8 fraction, excluding terminally differentiated effector memory CD45RA+ cells. This TCR derives from a man between 18 and 35 years old in good health. Some clones in this sample may be carry-over from other donors' samples. The sequenced material came from naive CD8+ T cells from PBMCs. The chain employs TRBV27 and TRBJ2-7, with D maybe TRBD1 (5 bases). The CDR3 loop is CASSLSGRASSYEQYF. As DNA, the CDR3 is TGTGCCAGCAGTTTATCTGGCAGGGCGAGCTCCTACGAGCAGTACTTC.